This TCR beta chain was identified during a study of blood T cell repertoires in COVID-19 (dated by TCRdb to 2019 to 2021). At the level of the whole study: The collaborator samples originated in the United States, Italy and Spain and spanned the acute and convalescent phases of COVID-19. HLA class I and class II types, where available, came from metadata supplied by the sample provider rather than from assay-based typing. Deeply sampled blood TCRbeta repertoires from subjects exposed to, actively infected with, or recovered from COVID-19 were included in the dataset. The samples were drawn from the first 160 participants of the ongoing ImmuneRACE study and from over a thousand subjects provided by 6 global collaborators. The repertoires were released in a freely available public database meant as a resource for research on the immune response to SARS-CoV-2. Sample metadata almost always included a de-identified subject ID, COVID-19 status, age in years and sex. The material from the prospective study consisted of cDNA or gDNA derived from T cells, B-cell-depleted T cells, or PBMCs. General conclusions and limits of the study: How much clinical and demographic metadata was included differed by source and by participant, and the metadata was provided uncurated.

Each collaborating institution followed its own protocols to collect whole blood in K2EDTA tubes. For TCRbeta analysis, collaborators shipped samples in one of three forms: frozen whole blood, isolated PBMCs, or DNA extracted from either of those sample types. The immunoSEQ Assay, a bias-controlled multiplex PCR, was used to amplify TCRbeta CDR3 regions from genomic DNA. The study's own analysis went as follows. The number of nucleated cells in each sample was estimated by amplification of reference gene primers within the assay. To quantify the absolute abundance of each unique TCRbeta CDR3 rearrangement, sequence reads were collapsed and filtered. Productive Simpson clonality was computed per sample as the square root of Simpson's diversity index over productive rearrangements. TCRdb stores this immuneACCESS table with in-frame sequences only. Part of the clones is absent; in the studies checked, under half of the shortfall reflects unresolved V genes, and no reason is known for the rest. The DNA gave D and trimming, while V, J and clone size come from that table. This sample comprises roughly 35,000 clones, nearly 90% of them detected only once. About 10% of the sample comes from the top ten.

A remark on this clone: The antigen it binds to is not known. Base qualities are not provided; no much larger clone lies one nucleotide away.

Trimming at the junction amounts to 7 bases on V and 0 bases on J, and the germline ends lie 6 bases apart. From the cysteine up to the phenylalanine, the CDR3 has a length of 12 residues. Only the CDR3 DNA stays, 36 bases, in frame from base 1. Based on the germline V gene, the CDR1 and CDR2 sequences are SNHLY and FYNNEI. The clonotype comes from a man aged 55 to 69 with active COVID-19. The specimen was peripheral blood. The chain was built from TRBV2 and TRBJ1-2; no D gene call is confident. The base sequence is TGTGCCAGCAATCCAGCTAACTATGGCTACACCTTC. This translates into CASNPANYGYTF.